These 26 T cell receptor beta chains share one sample of origin, sequenced in a study of technical replicates of blood from a few donors. The assay was immunoSEQ multiplex PCR, and TCRdb's table has in-frame clones only and misses some. Of roughly 57,000 clones listed, 90% to 95% are singletons. The sequenced material came from PBMCs. The origin of the receptors is a human donor in good health. Some clones in this sample may be carry-over from other donors' samples.

V gene TRBV15 combines with J gene TRBJ1-2, with TRBD1 matching 7 bases. The CDR3 runs to 16 residues. Germline CDR1 is LNHNV and CDR2 is YYDKDF (reference sequence). The V gene end was trimmed by 3 bases and the J gene end by 4 bases; junction bases not matched to a gene: 11. CDR3 sequence (DNA): TGTGCCACCAGCAGGGAGGGGGCAGGAGGACCCTATGGCTACACCTTC. This encodes CATSREGAGGPYGYTF.

The J gene is TRBJ1-3, the V gene TRBV6-1; weak D call: TRBD1 (6 bases). The V end was cut by 9 bases, the J end by 0 bases, with 12 bases between. The CDR3 totals 14 residues. The germline V gene has CDR1 MNHNS and CDR2 SASEGT. CDR3: CASKGGDSGNTIYF. In DNA form, the CDR3 reads TGTGCCAGTAAAGGGGGGGACTCTGGAAACACCATATATTTT.

The chain carries TRBV2 and TRBJ2-3; 11 bases fit TRBD2. The CDR3 extends over 16 amino acids. V trimming: 7 bases; J trimming: 5 bases; junction bases outside the gene matches: 11. The germline CDR1 and CDR2 sequences are SNHLY and FYNNEI. CDR3 region: CASMEGIAGGQDTQYF. Written as DNA, the CDR3 is TGTGCCAGCATGGAGGGAATAGCGGGGGGGCAAGATACGCAGTATTTT.

CDR3: CATSSVAGPPYEQYF. The CDR3 DNA reads TGTGCCACCAGCAGTGTGGCAGGGCCACCCTACGAGCAGTACTTC. The chain is built from TRBV15 and TRBJ2-7; D might be TRBD1 (5 bases). The V end lost 3 bases, the J end lost 2 bases, and 14 bases lay between the germline ends. CDR1 and CDR2 from the germline V gene are LNHNV and YYDKDF (reference sequence). CDR3 length: 15 residues. Together with reference TRBV15 and TRBJ2-7, the CDR3 gives the full variable domain: DAMVIQNPRYQVTQFGKPVTLSCSQTLNHNVMYWYQQKSSQAPKLLFHYYDKDFNNEADTPDNFQSRRPNTSFCFLDIRSPGLGDTAMYLCATSSVAGPPYEQYFGPGTRLTVT.

This clone was seen only a few times. The chain couples TRBV6-5 to TRBJ2-7, with D possibly TRBD2 on 5 matching bases. This CDR3 spans 14 amino acids. With 5 bases removed from V and 4 bases from J, the gap between germline ends came to 15 bases. Germline V gene sequence: CDR1 MNHEY, CDR2 SVGAGI. The DNA for the CDR3 is TGTGCCAGCAGTATGGACCGGGATTTATACGAGCAGTACTTC. Amino acids: CASSMDRDLYEQYF.

CDR3 DNA: TGTGCCAGCAGCTTGTTGGCCGGGGAGGGGGAGACCCAGTACTTC. Residues: CASSLLAGEGETQYF. This chain connects TRBV5-5 to TRBJ2-5; 7 bases line up with TRBD2. Germline V gene data show CDR1 as SGHKS and CDR2 as YYEKEE (reference sequence). This CDR3 has 15 residues. V shed 1 base, J shed 5 bases, and the junction held 8 bases outside the gene matches.

This rearrangement joins TRBV7-9 to TRBJ2-5; 7 nucleotides agree with TRBD2. The germline CDR1 and CDR2 sequences are SEHNR and FQNEAQ (reference sequence). The CDR3 has 14 amino acids. The junction had 3 bases not matched to a gene; V was cut back by 4 bases and J by 1 base. CDR3 bases: TGTGCCAGCAGCTCCAGCGGGGCCCAAGAGACCCAGTACTTC. Translating it yields CASSSSGAQETQYF.

V and J are TRBV7-8 and TRBJ1-2; 8 nucleotides match TRBD1. Unmatched junction bases numbered 15, after V lost 2 bases and J lost 10 bases. The CDR3 loop spans 16 amino acids. Germline V gives CDR1 SGHVS, CDR2 FQNEAQ. The CDR3 reads CASSLLIKGTGVAYTF. As DNA, the CDR3 is TGTGCCAGCAGCTTACTAATCAAGGGGACAGGAGTAGCCTACACCTTC.

There are a few counts of this clone. This chain uses TRBV16 with TRBJ1-2; D gene ambiguous. Trimming removed 0 bases at V and 8 bases at J, with 13 bases between. Germline V gene data show CDR1 as KGHSY and CDR2 as FQNENV. This CDR3 spans 14 amino acids. CDR3 DNA sequence: TGTGCCAGCAGCCAATCGGCCAGGCGAACGGGCTACACCTTC. It translates to CASSQSARRTGYTF.

This rearrangement joins TRBV13 to TRBJ2-7; 14 bases map to TRBD2. This CDR3 spans 20 amino acids. Germline CDR1 is PRHDT and CDR2 is FYEKMQ (reference sequence). J lost 7 bases, V lost 4 bases, and 21 bases had no gene match. The chain's CDR3 is CASSWSVAPGLAGEVHEQYF. CDR3 nucleotides: TGTGCCAGCAGCTGGTCGGTGGCCCCGGGACTAGCGGGAGAGGTTCATGAGCAGTACTTC.

J is TRBJ2-3 and V is TRBV7-3, with 14 bases matching TRBD2. The germline gives CDR1 SGHTA, CDR2 FQGTGA. V shed 3 bases and J 2 bases; nucleotides not matched to a gene: 4. This CDR3 has 17 amino acids. The chain's CDR3 is CASSFGLAGGPTDTQYF. For the CDR3, the DNA is TGTGCCAGCAGCTTCGGACTAGCGGGGGGACCCACAGATACGCAGTATTTT.

This rearrangement joins TRBV6-1 to TRBJ2-7; TRBD1 aligns across 10 bases. CDR3 length: 15 residues. The trim removed 4 bases at V and 1 base at J, leaving 4 bases unmatched. Germline CDR1 reads MNHNS; CDR2 reads SASEGT. CDR3 amino acids: CASSGPGQGSYEQYF. The DNA of the CDR3 is TGTGCCAGCAGTGGTCCGGGACAGGGGTCCTACGAGCAGTACTTC.

This chain joins TRBV25-1 and TRBJ2-1; 9 bases are a match to TRBD2. The ends lost 3 bases at V and 8 bases at J; junction bases unmatched: 11. The CDR3 has 16 residues. Per germline, CDR1 MGHDK and CDR2 SYGVNS. The CDR3 here is CASSELAGGPRDEQFF. The CDR3 DNA is TGTGCCAGCAGTGAGTTGGCGGGAGGGCCTAGGGATGAGCAGTTCTTC.

This clone occurred once. The chain couples TRBV13 to TRBJ1-2; D possibly corresponds to TRBD1 (5 bases). The CDR3 has 15 amino acids. Deletions cut 5 bases from V and 0 bases from J, with 13 bases between. Germline values: CDR1 PRHDT, CDR2 FYEKMQ (reference sequence). CDR3 region: CASSPSGRSNYGYTF. As DNA, the CDR3 is TGTGCCAGCAGCCCGTCAGGGCGGTCTAACTATGGCTACACCTTC.

V gene TRBV11-2 combines with J gene TRBJ2-7; 9 nucleotides align to TRBD1. The CDR3 is 12 amino acids. J lost 6 bases, V lost 5 bases, and 2 bases had no gene match. Germline-derived CDR1 and CDR2 are SGHAT and FQNNGV. This CDR3 is CASSQDRGEQYF. The CDR3 DNA follows: TGTGCCAGCAGCCAGGACAGGGGCGAGCAGTACTTC.

V usage is TRBV5-1 and J usage is TRBJ1-3; D unclear. Per the germline V gene, CDR1 is SGHRS and CDR2 is YFSETQ. The CDR3 length is 15 residues. Deletions cut 2 bases from V and 0 bases from J, with 9 bases between. The CDR3 region is CASSLSPSSGNTIYF. The CDR3 region has the DNA TGCGCCAGCAGCTTATCCCCCAGCTCTGGAAACACCATATATTTT.

This clone was recorded once. The chain employs TRBV7-2 and TRBJ2-2; D might be TRBD2 (5 bases). Trimming shortened V by 4 bases and J by 4 bases, and 13 bases separated the two germline ends. Germline V lookup: CDR1 SGHTA, CDR2 FQGNSA. This CDR3 is built from 15 residues. The CDR3: CASSYYTAGTGELFF. For the CDR3, the DNA is TGTGCCAGCAGCTACTACACCGCGGGCACCGGGGAGCTGTTTTTT. Full variable domain (rest looked up from reference TRBV7-2 and TRBJ2-2): GAGVSQSPSNKVTEKGKDVELRCDPISGHTALYWYRQSLGQGLEFLIYFQGNSAPDKSGLPSDRFSAERTGGSVSTLTIQRTQQEDSAVYLCASSYYTAGTGELFFGEGSRLTVL.

This chain joins TRBV29-1 and TRBJ2-3, with a possible D match to TRBD2 (6 bases). Germline V CDR1 and CDR2: SQVTM, ANQGSEA. V was shortened by 1 base and J by 6 bases, with 20 bases between the two germline ends. CDR3 length: 16 residues. The CDR3 sequence is CSVEGSRLDPWDTQYF. The CDR3 region has the DNA TGCAGCGTTGAAGGTAGTAGACTAGACCCTTGGGATACGCAGTATTTT.

A single count supports this clone. This chain links TRBV4-3 with TRBJ2-6, with D possibly being TRBD1 (6 bases). Germline CDR1 and CDR2: LGHNA and YSLEER. Trimming took off 4 bases at V and 4 bases at J, with 14 bases between the two ends. This CDR3 has 16 amino acids. Written as DNA, the CDR3 is TGCGCCAGCAGCCGCCTAGGACAGCCAGGGGCCAACGTCCTGACTTTC. It specifies CASSRLGQPGANVLTF.

The chain joins TRBV7-3 to TRBJ1-2; tentatively, D is TRBD1 (6 bases). V lost 8 bases, J lost 6 bases, and 19 bases lay in between. The CDR3 is 14 amino acids. The germline V gene encodes CDR1 SGHTA and CDR2 FQGTGA. DNA of the CDR3: TGTGCCAGCGGGAAAGGGGGTCGTGGGGATGGCTACACCTTC. Its translation is CASGKGGRGDGYTF.

This chain connects TRBV18 to TRBJ1-1, with TRBD1 identical over 8 bases. J lost 1 base, V lost 7 bases, and 2 bases had no gene match. Germline loops: CDR1 KGHSH, CDR2 LQKENI. The CDR3 length is 13 residues. The CDR3 is CASFGQGNTEAFF. The DNA for the CDR3 is TGTGCCAGCTTCGGACAGGGGAACACTGAAGCTTTCTTT.

This chain connects TRBV23-1 to TRBJ2-5; a possible D gene is TRBD1 (5 bases). TRBV23-1 is an open reading frame, and its role is uncertain. The CDR3 runs to 15 residues. Trimming stripped 0 bases from V and 4 bases from J, with 12 bases between. DNA for the CDR3: TGCGCCAGCAGTCAATCCCGATCTCAGGGAGAGACCCAGTACTTC. Encoded protein: CASSQSRSQGETQYF.

This chain uses TRBV5-1 with TRBJ1-2; D possibly corresponds to TRBD1 (6 bases). Trimming removed 6 bases from V and 2 bases from J, with 23 bases in between. From germline, CDR1 is SGHRS and CDR2 YFSETQ. This CDR3 spans 17 amino acids. The CDR3 is CASKHQGSQGPNYGYTF. Here the CDR3 DNA reads TGCGCCAGCAAGCACCAGGGGTCACAAGGACCAAACTATGGCTACACCTTC.

The genes are TRBV2 and TRBJ1-1; D ambiguous. The V gene lost 3 bases and the J gene lost 8 bases, with 10 bases spanning the gap. Germline CDR1 and CDR2: SNHLY and FYNNEI. The CDR3 is made up of 12 amino acids. CDR3 residues: CASSDPGTEAFF. CDR3 nucleotide sequence: TGTGCCAGCAGTGATCCGGGAACAGAAGCTTTCTTT.

The chain uses TRBV11-2 and TRBJ2-4; D possibly corresponds to TRBD2 (6 bases). The CDR3 spans 19 residues. Trimming took off 1 base at V and 3 bases at J, with 22 bases between the two ends. CDR1 is SGHAT and CDR2 is FQNNGV in the germline V gene. CDR3 sequence reads: CASSLVEGGGRLGKNIQYF. The DNA for the CDR3 is TGTGCCAGCAGCTTAGTAGAGGGAGGCGGAAGATTAGGCAAAAACATTCAGTACTTC.

The chain recombines TRBV27 with TRBJ1-5, with D maybe TRBD1 (6 bases). The CDR3 contains 15 residues. CDR1 MNHEY and CDR2 SMNVEV come from the germline V gene (reference sequence). Trimming left V 5 bases short and J 5 bases short, with 16 bases between. The CDR3 DNA reads TGTGCCAGCAGTGCCGGAACAGGGTCCCATCAGCCCCAGCATTTT. It encodes CASSAGTGSHQPQHF.